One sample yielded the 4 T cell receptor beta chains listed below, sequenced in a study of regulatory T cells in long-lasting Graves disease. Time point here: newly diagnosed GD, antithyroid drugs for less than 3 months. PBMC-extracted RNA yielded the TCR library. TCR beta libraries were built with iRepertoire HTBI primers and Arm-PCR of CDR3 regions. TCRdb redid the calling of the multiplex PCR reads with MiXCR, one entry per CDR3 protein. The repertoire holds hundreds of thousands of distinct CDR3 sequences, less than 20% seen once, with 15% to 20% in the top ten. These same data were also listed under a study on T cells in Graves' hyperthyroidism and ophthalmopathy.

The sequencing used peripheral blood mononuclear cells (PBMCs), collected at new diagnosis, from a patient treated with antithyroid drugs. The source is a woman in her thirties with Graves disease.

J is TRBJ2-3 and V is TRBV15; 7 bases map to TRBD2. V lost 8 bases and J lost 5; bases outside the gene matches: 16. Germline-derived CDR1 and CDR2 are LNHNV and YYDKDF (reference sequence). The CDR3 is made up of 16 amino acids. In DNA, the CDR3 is TGTGCCACCGCACCTATGGGCGGGAGTGTAGGAGATACGCAGTATTTT. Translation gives CATAPMGGSVGDTQYF.

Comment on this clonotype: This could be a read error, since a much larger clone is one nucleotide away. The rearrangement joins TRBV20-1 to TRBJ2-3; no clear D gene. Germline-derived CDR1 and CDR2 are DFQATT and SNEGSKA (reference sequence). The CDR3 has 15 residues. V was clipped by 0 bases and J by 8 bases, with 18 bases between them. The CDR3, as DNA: TGCAGTGCTAGAGACAGCTGGGGAAGGGCAGGTACGCAGTATTTT. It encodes CSARDSWGRAGTQYF.

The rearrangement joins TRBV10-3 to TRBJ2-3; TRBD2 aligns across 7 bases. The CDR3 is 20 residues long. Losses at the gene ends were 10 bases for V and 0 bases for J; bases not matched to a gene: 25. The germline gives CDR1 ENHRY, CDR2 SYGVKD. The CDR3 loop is CATSPPRLGGGATSTDTQYF. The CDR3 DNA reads TGTGCCACCTCCCCGCCTCGCCTGGGGGGGGGTGCAACTAGCACAGATACGCAGTATTTT.

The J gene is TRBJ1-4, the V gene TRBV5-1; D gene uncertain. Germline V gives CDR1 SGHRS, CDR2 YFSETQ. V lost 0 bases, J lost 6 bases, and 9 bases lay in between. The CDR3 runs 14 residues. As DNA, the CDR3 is TGCGCCAGCAGCTTGGGGCAGAATTATGAAAAACTGTTTTTT. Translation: CASSLGQNYEKLFF.